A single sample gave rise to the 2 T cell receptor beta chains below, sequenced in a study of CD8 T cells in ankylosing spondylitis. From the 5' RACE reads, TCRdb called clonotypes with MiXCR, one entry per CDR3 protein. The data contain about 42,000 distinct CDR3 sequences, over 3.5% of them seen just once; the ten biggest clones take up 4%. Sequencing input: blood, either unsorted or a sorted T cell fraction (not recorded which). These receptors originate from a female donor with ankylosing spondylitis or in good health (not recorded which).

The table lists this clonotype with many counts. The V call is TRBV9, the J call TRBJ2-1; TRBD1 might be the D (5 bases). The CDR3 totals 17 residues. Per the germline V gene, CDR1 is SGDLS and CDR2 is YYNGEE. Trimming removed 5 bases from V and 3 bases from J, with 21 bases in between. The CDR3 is CASSKTVGQGNYNEQFF. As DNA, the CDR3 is TGTGCCAGCAGTAAAACGGTGGGGCAGGGCAACTACAATGAGCAGTTCTTC. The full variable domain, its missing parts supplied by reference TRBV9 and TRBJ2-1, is DSGVTQTPKHLITATGQRVTLRCSPRSGDLSVYWYQQSLDQGLQFLIQYYNGEERAKGNILERFSAQQFPDLHSELNLSSLELGDSALYFCASSKTVGQGNYNEQFFGPGTRLTVL.

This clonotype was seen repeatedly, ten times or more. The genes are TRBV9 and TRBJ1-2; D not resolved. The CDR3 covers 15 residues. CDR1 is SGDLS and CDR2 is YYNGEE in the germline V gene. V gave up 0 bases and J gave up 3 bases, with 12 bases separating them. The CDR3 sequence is CASSVARAGDYGYTF. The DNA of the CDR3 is TGTGCCAGCAGCGTAGCTAGGGCAGGAGACTATGGCTACACCTTC. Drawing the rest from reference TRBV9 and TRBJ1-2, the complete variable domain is DSGVTQTPKHLITATGQRVTLRCSPRSGDLSVYWYQQSLDQGLQFLIQYYNGEERAKGNILERFSAQQFPDLHSELNLSSLELGDSALYFCASSVARAGDYGYTFGSGTRLTVV.